Listed here are 18 T cell receptor beta chains from one sample, sequenced in a study of blood T cell repertoires in COVID-19. Generated by immunoSEQ multiplex PCR, the TCRdb table keeps only in-frame clones and is missing some. The sample lists over 85,000 clones, roughly 92% seen once, with 1.9% in the top ten. Sequenced material: peripheral blood. The receptor source for this set is a woman in her forties or fifties with COVID-19, enrolled during active disease.

V and J are TRBV7-2 and TRBJ2-1; 11 nucleotides agree with TRBD1. Germline lookup yields CDR1 SGHTA and CDR2 FQGNSA. Trimming removed 3 bases from V and 7 bases from J; junction bases left unmatched: 5. This CDR3 comprises 15 residues. The CDR3 nucleotides read TGTGCCAGCAGCTTCCAGGACAGGGGGCTAAATGAGCAGTTCTTC. Translating gives CASSFQDRGLNEQFF.

The genes are TRBV11-3 and TRBJ2-3; 8 nucleotides line up with TRBD2. V was pared by 3 bases and J by 3 bases, with 17 bases of the junction left unmatched. Germline values: CDR1 SGHNT, CDR2 YENEEA. This CDR3 is built from 19 residues. The CDR3 spells CASSFHKVGSGGPTDTQYF. The CDR3 DNA sequence: TGTGCCAGCAGCTTCCATAAGGTTGGGTCGGGGGGGCCTACAGATACGCAGTATTTT. Complete variable domain (other parts from reference TRBV11-3 and TRBJ2-3): EAGVVQSPRYKIIEKKQPVAFWCNPISGHNTLYWYLQNLGQGPELLIRYENEEAVDDSQLPKDRFSAERLKGVDSTLKIQPAELGDSAVYLCASSFHKVGSGGPTDTQYFGPGTRLTVL.

The CDR3 DNA reads TGTGCCAGCAGCTCAGATTTCAGGGACACCATATATTTT. Translation: CASSSDFRDTIYF. The chain uses TRBV11-3 and TRBJ1-3; tentatively, D is TRBD1 (5 bases). Trimming shortened V by 4 bases and J by 8 bases, and 12 bases separated the two germline ends. Germline assignment: CDR1 SGHNT and CDR2 YENEEA. This CDR3 has 13 amino acids.

J is TRBJ1-2 and V is TRBV5-1; 7 bases match TRBD1. The CDR3 sequence is 15 residues long. V was pared by 1 base and J by 8 bases, with 11 bases of the junction left unmatched. Germline V gene data show CDR1 as SGHRS and CDR2 as YFSETQ. The CDR3 sequence: CASSLQWTGPSGYTF. The CDR3 DNA reads as TGCGCCAGCAGCTTGCAGTGGACAGGACCCTCGGGCTACACCTTC. The whole variable domain, filled in from reference TRBV5-1 and TRBJ1-2, reads KAGVTQTPRYLIKTRGQQVTLSCSPISGHRSVSWYQQTPGQGLQFLFEYFSETQRNKGNFPGRFSGRQFSNSRSEMNVSTLELGDSALYLCASSLQWTGPSGYTFGSGTRLTVV.

This clone appeared a few times. The genes are TRBV9 and TRBJ1-1; weak D call: TRBD1 (5 bases). The germline CDR1 and CDR2 sequences are SGDLS and YYNGEE. This CDR3 is 13 amino acids long. Trimming removed 3 bases at V and 4 bases at J, with 10 bases between. The chain's CDR3 is CASSATASTEAFF. CDR3 bases: TGTGCCAGCAGCGCGACAGCCAGCACTGAAGCTTTCTTT.

The chain employs TRBV10-3 and TRBJ1-6; 7 bases match TRBD1. This CDR3 is built from 14 residues. Per germline, CDR1 ENHRY and CDR2 SYGVKD. Trimming removed 4 bases from V and 5 bases from J; junction bases left unmatched: 2. The CDR3: CAISVGTDNSPLHF. Written as DNA, the CDR3 is TGTGCCATCAGTGTAGGGACAGATAATTCACCCCTCCACTTT.

The chain recombines TRBV7-9 with TRBJ1-1; D possibly corresponds to TRBD1 (5 bases). V was shortened by 1 base and J by 5 bases, with 14 bases between the two germline ends. CDR3 length: 15 amino acids. Germline V CDR1 and CDR2: SEHNR, FQNEAQ (reference sequence). The CDR3 region is CASSLDLGGGTEAFF. DNA for the CDR3: TGTGCCAGCAGCTTAGATCTGGGGGGAGGAACTGAAGCTTTCTTT.

The count of this clone is one. The rearrangement uses TRBV3-1 (or the pseudogene TRBV3-2) and TRBJ1-5, with TRBD1 matching over 7 bases. Looked up from germline, CDR1 is LGHDT and CDR2 is YNNKEL (reference sequence). The length of the CDR3 is 16 residues. The V and J ends lost 4 bases and 2 bases, in that order; junction bases with no gene match: 8. The CDR3 region has the DNA TGTGCCAGCAGCCGTAGACAGGGTAGGGGCAATCAGCCCCAGCATTTT. It yields the protein CASSRRQGRGNQPQHF.

This clone was counted a single time. V usage is TRBV27 and J usage is TRBJ2-7; possibly TRBD1 for D (5 bases). The germline V and J ends were trimmed by 5 bases and 4 bases, with 15 bases remaining between them. The CDR3 is 14 amino acids. Germline V lookup: CDR1 MNHEY, CDR2 SMNVEV (reference sequence). The CDR3 spells CASSADTYGYEQYF. The CDR3 region has the DNA TGTGCCAGCAGTGCGGACACTTACGGTTACGAGCAGTACTTC.

The chain links TRBV7-8 to TRBJ1-1; D is undetermined. Germline assignment: CDR1 SGHVS and CDR2 FQNEAQ. The CDR3 sequence is 14 residues long. V was shortened by 2 bases and J by 1 base, with 8 bases between the two germline ends. CDR3 loop: CASSLSGSNTEAFF. CDR3 coding DNA: TGTGCCAGCAGCTTATCAGGCTCGAACACTGAAGCTTTCTTT.

The rearrangement links TRBV13 to TRBJ1-5; D not certain. The CDR3 contains 12 residues. Per the germline V gene, CDR1 is PRHDT and CDR2 is FYEKMQ (reference sequence). V was trimmed by 3 bases and J by 9 bases, leaving 9 bases between them. CDR3 nucleotide sequence: TGTGCCAGCAGCTTCGGAGGGAGGCCCCAGCATTTT. Amino acid sequence: CASSFGGRPQHF.

The J gene is TRBJ2-1, the V gene TRBV28; D gene unclear. Germline V lookup: CDR1 MDHEN, CDR2 SYDVKM. The CDR3 spans 12 residues. Trimming cost V 3 bases and J 6 bases, with 6 bases left between them. The DNA of the CDR3 is TGTGCCAGCAGTTTTGGTAGCAATGAGCAGTTCTTC. Translating gives CASSFGSNEQFF.

This chain links TRBV19 with TRBJ2-7, with D possibly TRBD2 on 5 matching bases. This CDR3 is built from 15 residues. V was shortened by 3 bases and J by 0 bases, with 12 bases between the two germline ends. Germline CDR1 and CDR2: LNHDA and SQIVND (reference sequence). The CDR3 DNA is TGTGCCAGTAGTATGGGAAGCGGCAGCTCCTACGAGCAGTACGTC. It codes for CASSMGSGSSYEQYV.

The rearrangement links TRBV21-1 to TRBJ2-7; whether TRBD2, the table's D call, matches the DNA was not checked. TRBV21-1 is an annotated pseudogene. The CDR3 runs to 14 residues. The CDR3 coding sequence is TGTGCCAGCAGCAAAGTAGGAGGGACCTACGAGCAGTACTTC. Its translation is CASSKVGGTYEQYF.

This clone was seen only once. The chain carries TRBV2 and TRBJ1-1; the match to TRBD1 covers 10 bases. The CDR3 loop spans 13 amino acids. The germline CDR1 and CDR2 sequences are SNHLY and FYNNEI. The V and J ends lost 8 bases and 4 bases, in that order; junction bases with no gene match: 4. The DNA for the CDR3 is TGTGCCAGCCGGGACAGGGGTATCACTGAAGCTTTCTTT. Translated, it gives CASRDRGITEAFF. The full variable domain, its missing parts supplied by reference TRBV2 and TRBJ1-1, is EPEVTQTPSHQVTQMGQEVILRCVPISNHLYFYWYRQILGQKVEFLVSFYNNEISEKSEIFDDQFSVERPDGSNFTLKIRSTKLEDSAMYFCASRDRGITEAFFGQGTRLTVV.

The chain joins TRBV15 to TRBJ1-1; no clear D gene. Trimming shortened V by 0 bases and J by 4 bases, and 12 bases separated the two germline ends. This CDR3 has 15 residues. The germline gives CDR1 LNHNV, CDR2 YYDKDF (reference sequence). This chain's CDR3 is CATSRERERGTEAFF. CDR3 coding DNA: TGTGCCACCAGCAGAGAGAGGGAAAGAGGCACTGAAGCTTTCTTT.

This rearrangement joins TRBV11-2 to TRBJ1-1; 8 bases are shared with TRBD1. The CDR3 extends over 15 amino acids. V shed 5 bases, J shed 3 bases, and the junction held 8 bases outside the gene matches. Germline V gene lookup returns CDR1 SGHAT and CDR2 FQNNGV. The DNA of the CDR3 is TGTGCCAGCAGCCCCGGACAGGGAGGGGACACTGAAGCTTTCTTT. It encodes CASSPGQGGDTEAFF.

This rearrangement joins TRBV5-1 to TRBJ2-7; 9 nucleotides match TRBD1. Germline V gene lookup returns CDR1 SGHRS and CDR2 YFSETQ. CDR3 length equals 14 residues. V lost 5 bases to trimming and J lost 5 bases; unmatched junction nucleotides: 8. In nucleotides, the CDR3 is TGCGCCAGCAGGCCCGGGACAGGGAGGAACGAGCAGTACTTC. It encodes CASRPGTGRNEQYF.